The rows below give T cell receptor beta chains drawn from one sample of a study of blood T cells in healthy people across ages. A single record per CDR3 protein comes from TCRdb applying MiXCR to the 5' RACE reads. The sample includes around 600,000 distinct CDR3 sequences, about 45% seen only once; the top ten take 20% to 25%. Input material: blood. The receptors stem from an elderly man in good health. Each CDR3 is given without its conserved first and last residue.

length	V	J	CDR3
15	TRBV20-1	TRBJ2-1	SAAIPSGDFAYNEQF
15	TRBV6-2/TRBV6-3	TRBJ1-6	ASSNGPTSGLLAPLH
15	TRBV27	TRBJ2-5	ASSAGTSGTGRETQY
12	TRBV20-1	TRBJ2-1	SAPPGPQRNEQF
7	TRBV29-1	TRBJ1-5	SVRQPQH
11	TRBV15	TRBJ2-3	ATSRQGWNTQY
14	TRBV6-2/TRBV6-3	TRBJ2-1	ASNPVGRDHYNEQF
12	TRBV7-9	TRBJ1-1	ANSSRSGVPEAF
12	TRBV10-3	TRBJ2-7	AISSLEASYEQY
12	TRBV29-1	TRBJ1-6	SVQPDDYNSPLH
13	TRBV7-8	TRBJ1-2	ASSLSQGARFGYT
14	TRBV4-2	TRBJ2-5	ASSQGRGGGLDGQY
13	TRBV7-9	TRBJ2-5	ASSLDGVRGETQY
12	TRBV6-2/TRBV6-3	TRBJ2-1	ASRRRGAYNEQF
15	TRBV6-6	TRBJ2-3	ASSWIRDTGSADTQY
9	TRBV7-2	TRBJ2-5	ASSVTGTQY
13	TRBV6-5	TRBJ1-2	ASRASGQGLHGYT
12	TRBV29-1	TRBJ2-6	SVVSVPGANVLT
12	TRBV29-1	TRBJ2-7	SVESAGGAYEQY
14	TRBV9	.	ASSVGGGGAYNEQY
16	TRBV20-1	TRBJ2-1	SAQGGGGGLAGYNEQF
12	TRBV20-1	.	SARDQPGAGEQY
16	TRBV12-3/TRBV12-4	TRBJ2-7	ASSIDSSGGYSRYEQY
13	TRBV7-9	TRBJ1-1	ASSFNRVMNTEAF
11	TRBV6-2/TRBV6-3	TRBJ2-3	AISERDTDTQY
13	TRBV6-2/TRBV6-3	TRBJ1-4	ASSEPGGAGEKLF
12	TRBV7-2	TRBJ2-4	ASSQGSTKNIQY
11	TRBV6-6	TRBJ2-7	ASTRSGDQQQY